This is a list of T cell receptor beta chains from one sample in a study of blood T cells in healthy people across ages. Via MiXCR, TCRdb re-called the 5' RACE reads, giving one row per CDR3 protein. The table includes 350,000 to 450,000 distinct CDR3 sequences, approximately 51% detected once. Sequencing was carried out using blood. These receptors all come from a man between 60 and 75 years old in good health. CDR3s include the opening cysteine and the closing phenylalanine or tryptophan. Each record gives: J gene, clone size, D gene, V gene, CDR3 protein, CDR3 DNA. A D gene is named only where the DNA matches it firmly. Size values are once, few and many counts, or a class for expanded clones, and some rows have none.

TRBJ2-5 | . | . | TRBV7-2 | CASSLAAGHPQETQYF | TGTGCCAGCAGCTTAGCGGCCGGACATCCCCAAGAGACCCAGTACTTC
TRBJ2-7 | . | . | TRBV7-2 | CASSSSAGGSNYEQYF | TGTGCCAGCAGCTCTAGCGCGGGCGGGTCAAACTACGAGCAGTACTTC
TRBJ2-3 | . | . | TRBV15 | CATSSTDTQYF | TGTGCCACCAGCAGCACAGATACGCAGTATTTT
TRBJ1-1 | . | . | TRBV30 | CAWSVWGGETEAFF | TGTGCCTGGAGTGTATGGGGGGGTGAGACTGAAGCTTTCTTT
TRBJ2-1 | . | TRBD1 | TRBV7-2 | CASSLAGDRLYNEQFF | TGTGCCAGCAGCTTAGCGGGGGACAGGCTGTACAATGAGCAGTTCTTC
TRBJ1-2 | few | . | TRBV10-2 | CASSESDNYGYTF | TGCGCCAGCAGTGAGTCAGATAACTATGGCTACACCTTC
TRBJ2-3 | . | . | TRBV3-1 | CASSQGGGGPLTDTQYF | TGTGCCAGCAGCCAAGGAGGGGGGGGTCCCCTCACAGATACGCAGTATTTT
TRBJ2-1 | . | . | TRBV5-1 | CASSWDTLAPEQFF | TGCGCCAGCAGCTGGGATACCCTGGCACCTGAGCAGTTCTTC
TRBJ2-5 | . | TRBD1 | TRBV4-2 | CASSQGAPGGRETQYF | TGTGCCAGCAGCCAAGGGGCTCCAGGGGGACGGGAGACCCAGTACTTC
TRBJ2-5 | . | TRBD2 | TRBV9 | CASSVGVLAGGNEQYF | TGTGCCAGCAGCGTAGGTGTATTAGCGGGGGGAAATGAGCAGTACTTC
TRBJ2-1 | . | TRBD1 | TRBV6-5 | CASSKDRVWGRNEQFF | TGTGCCAGCAGTAAAGACAGGGTTTGGGGTCGGAATGAGCAGTTCTTC
TRBJ1-2 | . | . | TRBV24-1 | CANQPDGYTF | TGTGCCAACCAACCGGATGGCTACACCTTC
TRBJ1-5 | few | . | TRBV29-1 | CSASREQNQPQHF | TGCAGCGCGAGCCGGGAGCAAAATCAGCCCCAGCATTTT
TRBJ1-2 | . | . | TRBV12-3/TRBV12-4 | CASSPAGKPNYGYTF | TGTGCTAGCAGCCCGGCGGGGAAACCTAACTATGGCTACACCTTC
TRBJ2-7 | . | . | TRBV10-1 | CASSESRDVIDEQYF | TGCGCCAGCAGTGAGTCCCGGGACGTCATCGACGAGCAGTACTTC
TRBJ2-7 | many | . | TRBV20-1 | CSARTVSYEQYF | TGCAGTGCTAGGACTGTCTCCTACGAGCAGTACTTC
TRBJ2-1 | . | TRBD1 | TRBV11-2 | CASSPIQGLEFHEQFF | TGTGCCAGCAGCCCAATACAGGGGCTCGAGTTCCATGAGCAGTTCTTC